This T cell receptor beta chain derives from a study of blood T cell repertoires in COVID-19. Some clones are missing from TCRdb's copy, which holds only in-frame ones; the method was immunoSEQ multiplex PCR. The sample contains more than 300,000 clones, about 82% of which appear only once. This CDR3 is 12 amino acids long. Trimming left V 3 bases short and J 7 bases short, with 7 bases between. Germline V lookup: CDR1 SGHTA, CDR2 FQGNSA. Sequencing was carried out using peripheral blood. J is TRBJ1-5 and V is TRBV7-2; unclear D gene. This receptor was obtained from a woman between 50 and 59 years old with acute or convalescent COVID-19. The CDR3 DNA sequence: TGTGCCAGCAGCTTCCGAGGGCAGCCCCAGCATTTT. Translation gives CASSFRGQPQHF.